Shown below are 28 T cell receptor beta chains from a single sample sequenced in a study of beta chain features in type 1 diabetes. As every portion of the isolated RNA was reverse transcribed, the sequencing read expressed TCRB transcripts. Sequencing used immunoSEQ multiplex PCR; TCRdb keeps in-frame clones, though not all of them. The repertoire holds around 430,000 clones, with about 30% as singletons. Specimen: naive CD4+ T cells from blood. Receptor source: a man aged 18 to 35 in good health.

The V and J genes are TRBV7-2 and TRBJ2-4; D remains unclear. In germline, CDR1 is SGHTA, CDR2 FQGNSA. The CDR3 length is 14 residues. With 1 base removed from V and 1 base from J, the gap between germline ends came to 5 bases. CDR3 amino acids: CASSLEPAKNIQYF. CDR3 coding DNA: TGTGCCAGCAGCTTAGAACCCGCCAAAAACATTCAGTACTTC.

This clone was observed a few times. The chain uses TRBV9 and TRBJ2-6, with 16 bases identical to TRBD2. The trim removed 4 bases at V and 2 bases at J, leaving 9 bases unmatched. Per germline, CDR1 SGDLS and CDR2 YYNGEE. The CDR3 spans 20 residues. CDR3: CASSPEGLAGGRTGANVLTF. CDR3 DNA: TGTGCCAGCAGCCCCGAGGGACTAGCGGGAGGGCGGACTGGGGCCAACGTCCTGACTTTC.

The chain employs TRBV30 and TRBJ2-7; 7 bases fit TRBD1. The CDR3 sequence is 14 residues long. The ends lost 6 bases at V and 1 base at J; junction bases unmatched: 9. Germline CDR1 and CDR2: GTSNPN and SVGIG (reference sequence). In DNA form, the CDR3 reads TGTGCCTGTATTAGACAGGGAAGTTCCTACGAGCAGTACTTC. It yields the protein CACIRQGSSYEQYF.

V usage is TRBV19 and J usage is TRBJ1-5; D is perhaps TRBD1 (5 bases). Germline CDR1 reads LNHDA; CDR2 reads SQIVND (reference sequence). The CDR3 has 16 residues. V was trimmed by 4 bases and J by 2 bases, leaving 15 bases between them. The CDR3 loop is CASSTLAGGGNQPQHF. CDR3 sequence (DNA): TGTGCCAGTAGTACTTTAGCGGGAGGGGGCAATCAGCCCCAGCATTTT.

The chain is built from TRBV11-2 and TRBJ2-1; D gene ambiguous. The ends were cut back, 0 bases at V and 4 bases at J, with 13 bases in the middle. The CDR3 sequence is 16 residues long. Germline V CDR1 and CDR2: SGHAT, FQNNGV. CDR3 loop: CASSLDRRTNYNEQFF. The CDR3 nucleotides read TGTGCCAGCAGCTTAGACCGCAGGACCAATTACAATGAGCAGTTCTTC.

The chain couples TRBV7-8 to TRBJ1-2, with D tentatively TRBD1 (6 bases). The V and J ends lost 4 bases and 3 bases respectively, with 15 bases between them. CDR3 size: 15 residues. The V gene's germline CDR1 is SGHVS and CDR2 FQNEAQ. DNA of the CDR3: TGTGCCAGCAGCTCCGAATCCGGGACATACTATGGCTACACCTTC. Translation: CASSSESGTYYGYTF.

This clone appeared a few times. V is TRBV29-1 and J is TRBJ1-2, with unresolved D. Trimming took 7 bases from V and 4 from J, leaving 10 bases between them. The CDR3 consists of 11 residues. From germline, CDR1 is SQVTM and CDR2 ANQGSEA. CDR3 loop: CSAQEGYGYTF. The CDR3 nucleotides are TGCAGCGCCCAGGAGGGCTATGGCTACACCTTC.

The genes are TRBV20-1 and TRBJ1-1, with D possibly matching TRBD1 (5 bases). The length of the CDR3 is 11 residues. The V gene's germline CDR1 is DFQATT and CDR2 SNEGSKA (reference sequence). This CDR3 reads CTPDRNTEAFF. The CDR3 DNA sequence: TGCACCCCTGACAGAAACACTGAAGCTTTCTTT.

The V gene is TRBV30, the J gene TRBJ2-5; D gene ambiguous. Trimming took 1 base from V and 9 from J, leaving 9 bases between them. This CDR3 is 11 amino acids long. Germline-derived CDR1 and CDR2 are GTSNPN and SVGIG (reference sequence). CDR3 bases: TGTGCCTGGAGTGAAGCCCCTCCCCAGTACTTC. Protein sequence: CAWSEAPPQYF.

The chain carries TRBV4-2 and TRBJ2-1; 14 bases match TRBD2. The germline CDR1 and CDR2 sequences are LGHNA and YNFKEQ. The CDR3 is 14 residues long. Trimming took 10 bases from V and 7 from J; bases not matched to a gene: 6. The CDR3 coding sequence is TGTGCCACGAGGACTAGCGGGAGGAAGAATGAGCAGTTCTTC. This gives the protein CATRTSGRKNEQFF.

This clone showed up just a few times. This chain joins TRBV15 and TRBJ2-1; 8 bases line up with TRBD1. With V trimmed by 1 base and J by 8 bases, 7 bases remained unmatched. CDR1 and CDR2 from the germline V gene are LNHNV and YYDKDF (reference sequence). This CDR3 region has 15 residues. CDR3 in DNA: TGTGCCACCAGCAGAGCCCCGGGACAGGTGTATGAGCAGTTCTTC. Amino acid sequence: CATSRAPGQVYEQFF.

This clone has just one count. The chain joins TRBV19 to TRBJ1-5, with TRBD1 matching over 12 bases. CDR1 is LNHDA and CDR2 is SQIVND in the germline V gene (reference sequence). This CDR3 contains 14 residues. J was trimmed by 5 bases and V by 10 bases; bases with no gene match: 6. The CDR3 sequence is CATGDRGRDQPQHF. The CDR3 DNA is TGTGCCACCGGGGACAGGGGGCGAGATCAGCCCCAGCATTTT.

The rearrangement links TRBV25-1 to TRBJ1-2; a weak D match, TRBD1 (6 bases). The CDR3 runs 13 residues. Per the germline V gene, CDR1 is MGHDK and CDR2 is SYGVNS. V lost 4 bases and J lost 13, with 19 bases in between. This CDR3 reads CASSALPGHHFTF. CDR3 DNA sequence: TGTGCCAGCAGTGCCCTTCCGGGACACCATTTCACCTTC.

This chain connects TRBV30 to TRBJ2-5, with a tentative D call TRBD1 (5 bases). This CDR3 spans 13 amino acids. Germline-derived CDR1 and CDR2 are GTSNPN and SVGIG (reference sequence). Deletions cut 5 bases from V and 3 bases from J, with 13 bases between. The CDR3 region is CAWVGTGKETQYF. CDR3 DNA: TGTGCCTGGGTTGGCACAGGTAAAGAGACCCAGTACTTC.

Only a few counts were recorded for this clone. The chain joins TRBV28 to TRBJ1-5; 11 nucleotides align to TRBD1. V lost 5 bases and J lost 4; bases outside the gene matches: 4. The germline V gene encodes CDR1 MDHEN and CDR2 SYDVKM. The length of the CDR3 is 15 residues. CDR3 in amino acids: CASSPGDRGNQPQHF. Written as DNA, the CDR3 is TGTGCCAGCAGTCCCGGGGACAGGGGGAATCAGCCCCAGCATTTT.

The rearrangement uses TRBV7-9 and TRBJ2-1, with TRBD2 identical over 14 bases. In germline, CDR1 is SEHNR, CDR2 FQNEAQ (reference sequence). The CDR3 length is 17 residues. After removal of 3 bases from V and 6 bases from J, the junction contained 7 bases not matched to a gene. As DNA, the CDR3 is TGTGCCAGCAGCTTCCTTCCCGGGACTAGCGGGAGCAATGAGCAGTTCTTC. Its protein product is CASSFLPGTSGSNEQFF.

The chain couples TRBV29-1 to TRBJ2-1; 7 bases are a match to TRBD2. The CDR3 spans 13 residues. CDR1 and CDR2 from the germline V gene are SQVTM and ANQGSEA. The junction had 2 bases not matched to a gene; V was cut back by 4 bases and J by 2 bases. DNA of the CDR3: TGCAGCGTTGCGAGCGGGGCCTACAATGAGCAGTTCTTC. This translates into CSVASGAYNEQFF.

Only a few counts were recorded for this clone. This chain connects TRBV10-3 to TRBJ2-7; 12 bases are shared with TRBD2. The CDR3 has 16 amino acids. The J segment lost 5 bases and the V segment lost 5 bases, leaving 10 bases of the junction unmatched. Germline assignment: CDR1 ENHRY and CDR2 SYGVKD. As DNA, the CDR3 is TGTGCCATCAGTCCCGCGTGGACTAGCGGGAACAACGAGCAGTACTTC. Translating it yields CAISPAWTSGNNEQYF.

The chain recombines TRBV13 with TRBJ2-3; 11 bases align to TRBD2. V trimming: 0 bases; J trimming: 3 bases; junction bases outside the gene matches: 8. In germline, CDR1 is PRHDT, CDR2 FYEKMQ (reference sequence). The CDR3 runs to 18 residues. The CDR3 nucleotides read TGTGCCAGCAGCTTAGGCCCCACTAGCGGGAGAGTGACAGATACGCAGTATTTT. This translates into CASSLGPTSGRVTDTQYF.

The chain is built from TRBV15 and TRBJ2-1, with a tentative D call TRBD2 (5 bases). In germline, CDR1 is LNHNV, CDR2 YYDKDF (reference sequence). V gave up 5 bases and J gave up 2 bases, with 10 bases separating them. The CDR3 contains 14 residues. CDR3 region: CATSRKAAYNEQFF. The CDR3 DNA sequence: TGTGCCACCAGCCGTAAAGCGGCCTACAATGAGCAGTTCTTC. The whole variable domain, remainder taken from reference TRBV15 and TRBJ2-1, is DAMVIQNPRYQVTQFGKPVTLSCSQTLNHNVMYWYQQKSSQAPKLLFHYYDKDFNNEADTPDNFQSRRPNTSFCFLDIRSPGLGDTAMYLCATSRKAAYNEQFFGPGTRLTVL.

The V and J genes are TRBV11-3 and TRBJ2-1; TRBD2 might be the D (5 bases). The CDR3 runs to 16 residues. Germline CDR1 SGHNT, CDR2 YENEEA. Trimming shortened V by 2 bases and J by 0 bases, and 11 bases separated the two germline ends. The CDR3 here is CASSLTAVSSYNEQFF. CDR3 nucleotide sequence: TGTGCCAGCAGCTTAACAGCGGTGAGCTCCTACAATGAGCAGTTCTTC. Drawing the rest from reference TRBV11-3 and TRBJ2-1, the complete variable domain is EAGVVQSPRYKIIEKKQPVAFWCNPISGHNTLYWYLQNLGQGPELLIRYENEEAVDDSQLPKDRFSAERLKGVDSTLKIQPAELGDSAVYLCASSLTAVSSYNEQFFGPGTRLTVL.

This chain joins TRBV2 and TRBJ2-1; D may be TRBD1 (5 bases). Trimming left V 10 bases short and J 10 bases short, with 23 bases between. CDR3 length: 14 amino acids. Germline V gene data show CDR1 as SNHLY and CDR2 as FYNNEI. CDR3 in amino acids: CATNRRTDLNEQFF. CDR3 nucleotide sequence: TGTGCCACCAACAGGAGAACCGATTTGAACGAGCAGTTCTTC.

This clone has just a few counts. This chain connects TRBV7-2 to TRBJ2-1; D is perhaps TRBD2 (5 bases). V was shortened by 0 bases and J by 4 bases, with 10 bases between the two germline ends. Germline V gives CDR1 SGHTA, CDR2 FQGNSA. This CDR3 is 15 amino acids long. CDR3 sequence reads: CASSLAGVGYNEQFF. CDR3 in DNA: TGTGCCAGCAGCTTAGCGGGAGTGGGATACAATGAGCAGTTCTTC.

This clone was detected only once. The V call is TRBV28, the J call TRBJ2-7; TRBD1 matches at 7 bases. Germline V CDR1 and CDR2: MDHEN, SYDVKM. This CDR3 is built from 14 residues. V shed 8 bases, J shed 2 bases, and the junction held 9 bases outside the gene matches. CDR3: CASVQTGRTYEQYF. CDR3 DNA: TGTGCCAGCGTACAGACAGGGCGAACCTACGAGCAGTACTTC.

CDR3 amino acids: CSVEGARETQYF. In nucleotides, the CDR3 is TGCAGCGTTGAGGGGGCGAGGGAGACCCAGTACTTC. The chain has TRBV29-1 and TRBJ2-5; TRBD1 might be the D (6 bases). The V gene's germline CDR1 is SQVTM and CDR2 ANQGSEA. Trimming stripped 3 bases from V and 5 bases from J, with 10 bases between. The CDR3 runs to 12 residues.

CDR3 residues: CAWSRSATDTQYF. Here the CDR3 DNA reads TGTGCCTGGAGTCGTAGCGCCACAGATACGCAGTATTTT. This chain uses TRBV30 with TRBJ2-3; D may be TRBD2 (5 bases). The CDR3 has 13 residues. Germline V gene sequence: CDR1 GTSNPN, CDR2 SVGIG (reference sequence). The ends were cut back, 2 bases at V and 2 bases at J, with 8 bases in the middle.

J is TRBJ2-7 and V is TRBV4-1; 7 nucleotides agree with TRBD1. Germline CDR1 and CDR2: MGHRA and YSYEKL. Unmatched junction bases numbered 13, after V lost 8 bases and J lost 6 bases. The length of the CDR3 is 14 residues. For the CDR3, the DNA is TGCGCCAGCCGGGACCTAAGAGGGGGCGGCGAGCAGTACTTC. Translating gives CASRDLRGGGEQYF.

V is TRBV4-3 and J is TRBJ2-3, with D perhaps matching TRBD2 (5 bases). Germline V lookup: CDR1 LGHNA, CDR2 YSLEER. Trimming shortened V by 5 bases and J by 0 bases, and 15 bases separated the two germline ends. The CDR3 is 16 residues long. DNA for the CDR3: TGCGCCAGCAGCTCCAACGCCAGAGGGAGCACAGATACGCAGTATTTT. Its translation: CASSSNARGSTDTQYF.